The rows below give T cell receptor beta chains drawn from one sample of a study of T cell clones after liver transplantation. Method: immunoSEQ multiplex PCR; TCRdb's copy keeps in-frame clones and lacks some. Among tens of thousands of clones listed, about 77% were seen once. The sequencing used CD8+ T cells from blood, collected approximately 52 months after liver transplant. The receptors shown here come from a human patient who received a liver transplant. The graft donor may account for some of the T cells. Each CDR3 is given with its conserved first and last residue. A D gene is named only where the DNA matches it firmly. A row's size may be missing; if present it is once, few, many or a size class.

-,TRBJ2-3,TRBV19,-,CASSKEGRVTDTQYF,TGTGCCAGTAGTAAGGAGGGCAGGGTCACAGATACGCAGTATTTT
-,TRBJ2-7,TRBV7-2,-,CASSLEVGPNFYEQYF,TGTGCCAGCAGCTTAGAAGTGGGGCCAAACTTCTACGAGCAGTACTTC
few,TRBJ1-5,TRBV4-2,-,CASSQDLHNQPQHF,TGTGCCAGCAGCCAAGATTTACACAATCAGCCCCAGCATTTT
-,TRBJ2-6,TRBV15,-,CATSRVVGGANVLTF,TGTGCCACCAGCAGAGTGGTGGGGGGGGCCAACGTCCTGACTTTC
few,TRBJ1-3,TRBV4-1,-,CASGRQGFGNTIYF,TGCGCCAGCGGCAGGCAGGGGTTTGGAAACACCATATATTTT
-,TRBJ2-7,TRBV7-3,-,CASSLSPRMPQGKSYEQYF,TGTGCCAGCAGCTTAAGCCCTAGAATGCCCCAGGGGAAATCCTACGAGCAGTACTTC
-,TRBJ1-1,TRBV29-1,-,CSVEDLLQGGITVSAFF,TGCAGCGTTGAAGATCTTTTACAGGGTGGGATTACCGTGAGTGCTTTCTTT
-,TRBJ2-7,TRBV27,TRBD1,CASRWTGGNEQYF,TGTGCCAGCAGGTGGACAGGGGGAAACGAGCAGTACTTC
-,TRBJ1-6,TRBV2,TRBD1,CASSDGTGDNSPLHF,TGTGCCAGCAGTGACGGGACAGGCGATAATTCACCCCTCCACTTT
-,TRBJ2-7,TRBV5-1,TRBD1,CASTDREHYEQYF,TGCGCCAGCACCGACAGGGAGCACTACGAGCAGTACTTC
-,TRBJ1-1,TRBV5-5,-,CASSHGEGMNTEAFF,TGTGCCAGCAGCCATGGGGAGGGGATGAACACTGAAGCTTTCTTT
-,TRBJ1-2,TRBV4-1,TRBD1,CASSQSVQGARYGYTF,TGCGCCAGCAGCCAATCCGTCCAGGGGGCTAGGTATGGCTACACCTTC
-,TRBJ1-2,TRBV7-6,-,CASSPGTLSGGYTF,TGTGCCAGCAGCCCCGGGACTCTCTCGGGTGGCTACACCTTC
large,TRBJ2-2,TRBV27,-,CASSQNTGELFF,TGTGCCAGCAGTCAGAACACCGGGGAGCTGTTTTTT
-,TRBJ2-2,TRBV2,TRBD1,CASSSFGQGNTGELFF,TGTGCCAGCAGTTCATTTGGACAGGGGAACACCGGGGAGCTGTTTTTT
-,TRBJ2-7,TRBV9,-,CASSVAAGTSYEQYF,TGTGCCAGCAGCGTAGCGGCGGGGACCTCCTACGAGCAGTACTTC
-,TRBJ2-7,TRBV27,TRBD1,CASSWTGGGDEQYF,TGTGCCAGCAGCTGGACAGGGGGAGGCGACGAGCAGTACTTC
-,TRBJ2-1,TRBV27,-,CASSVTGNLLGYNEQFF,TGTGCCAGCAGCGTAACAGGGAACCTTTTGGGGTACAATGAGCAGTTCTTC
-,TRBJ2-1,TRBV29-1,TRBD1,CSVVGQQGALDEQFF,TGCAGCGTGGTCGGACAACAGGGGGCTTTGGATGAGCAGTTCTTC
-,TRBJ1-2,TRBV27,-,CASSLGGGYGYTF,TGTGCCAGCAGTCTAGGGGGAGGGTATGGCTACACCTTC
-,TRBJ2-3,TRBV6-5,-,CASSYSRGADTQYF,TGTGCCAGCAGTTATTCGAGGGGCGCGGATACGCAGTATTTT
once,TRBJ2-7,TRBV2,-,CASSEIGDITENEQYF,TGTGCCAGCAGTGAAATCGGGGATATCACGGAGAATGAGCAGTACTTC
-,TRBJ2-7,TRBV25-1,-,CASSEYAGSYEQYF,TGTGCCAGCAGTGAATATGCAGGCTCCTACGAGCAGTACTTC
-,TRBJ1-1,TRBV10-3,-,CAISEGARTEAFF,TGTGCCATCAGTGAGGGGGCGCGCACTGAAGCTTTCTTT
-,TRBJ2-3,TRBV6-5,-,CASSYSATGATDTQYF,TGTGCCAGCAGTTACTCCGCAACGGGGGCCACAGATACGCAGTATTTT
-,TRBJ2-1,TRBV10-3,TRBD2,CAISDLAGDSYNEQFF,TGTGCCATCAGTGATTTAGCGGGCGATTCCTACAATGAGCAGTTCTTC
-,TRBJ2-6,TRBV11-2,TRBD1,CASSFPRDRPPGANVLTF,TGTGCCAGCAGCTTCCCCCGGGACAGGCCGCCTGGGGCCAACGTCCTGACTTTC
-,TRBJ1-5,TRBV6-5,-,CASQYGANQPQHF,TGTGCCAGCCAATATGGGGCCAATCAGCCCCAGCATTTT
-,TRBJ1-1,TRBV6-5,-,CASSYGAGVNTEAFF,TGTGCCAGCAGTTACGGGGCAGGGGTGAACACTGAAGCTTTCTTT
-,TRBJ1-1,TRBV19,TRBD1,CASSSDRAVGNTEAFF,TGTGCCAGTAGTTCTGACAGGGCGGTCGGGAACACTGAAGCTTTCTTT
-,TRBJ2-1,TRBV7-8,-,CASSLEVQSSYNEQFF,TGTGCCAGCAGCTTAGAGGTGCAGAGCTCCTACAATGAGCAGTTCTTC
few,TRBJ2-6,TRBV28,-,CASSSVFSGANVLTF,TGTGCCAGCAGTTCAGTATTTTCTGGGGCCAACGTCCTGACTTTC
-,TRBJ2-7,TRBV7-9,-,CASSSTHLTVPHEQYF,TGTGCCAGCAGCTCAACTCACCTGACAGTTCCCCACGAGCAGTACTTC
-,TRBJ2-1,TRBV6-1,TRBD1,CASSEAQGSHSYNEQFF,TGTGCCAGCAGTGAAGCACAGGGGTCCCACTCCTACAATGAGCAGTTCTTC
few,TRBJ1-2,TRBV6-5,TRBD1,CASRFTGTEVYGYTF,TGTGCCAGCCGATTTACCGGGACAGAAGTCTATGGCTACACCTTC
-,TRBJ2-3,TRBV9,TRBD2,CASSASGGPTDTQYF,TGTGCCAGCAGCGCTAGCGGGGGGCCCACAGATACGCAGTATTTT
many,TRBJ1-2,TRBV7-8,TRBD1,CASSLGQGAQGYTF,TGTGCCAGCAGCTTGGGACAGGGGGCTCAGGGCTACACCTTC
-,TRBJ1-6,TRBV5-4,-,CASSLGNSPLHF,TGTGCCAGCAGCTTGGGGAATTCACCCCTCCACTTT
-,TRBJ1-1,TRBV6-5,-,CASSWGLNTEAFF,TGTGCCAGCAGTTGGGGACTAAACACTGAAGCTTTCTTT
-,TRBJ2-1,TRBV9,TRBD2,CASSVSGGTDEQFF,TGTGCCAGCAGCGTATCCGGGGGGACTGATGAGCAGTTCTTC